The table lists the clone carrying this T cell receptor (beta chain) with a few counts. The antigen is unknown. The V segment lost 5 bases and the J segment 14 bases; nucleotides outside the gene matches: 8. The CDR3 is 12 residues long. Germline assignment: CDR1 ENHRY and CDR2 SYGVKD. Extraction and reverse transcription of RNA yielded cDNA as the sequencing template. The method was immunoSEQ multiplex PCR; TCRdb's version includes in-frame clones alone and lacks a portion of them. The repertoire includes more than 200,000 clones, about 40% of them detected once, and roughly 2.6% sits in the top ten. Treatment in this sample: oral pan-JAK inhibitor, 5-10 mg twice daily. The sample belongs to a study of CD8+ T cells in alopecia areata. Study overall: Those patients who were treated received oral tofacitinib, which was given at 5 to 10 mg twice daily for moderate-to-severe alopecia areata. General study results and limits: One nonresponder makes the tie between baseline CD8+ expansion and response uncertain. While tofacitinib was given, many expanded lesional clones persisted in scalp and blood.

This receptor was taken from a human donor with alopecia areata. Sequences were derived from CD4+ T cells sorted from blood, sampled between weeks 36 and 40, from a patient treated with tofacitinib. The V gene is TRBV10-3, the J gene TRBJ2-3; 9 nucleotides match TRBD2. The CDR3 here is CAISPGREGPYF. The DNA of the CDR3 is TGTGCCATCAGTCCCGGGCGGGAGGGCCCGTATTTT.